The 2 T cell receptor beta chains listed next were all sequenced from one sample in a study of CD8 T cells in ankylosing spondylitis. Overall study results and limits: Several highly homologous variants made up a TCR beta motif, and this motif appeared characteristic of ankylosing spondylitis blood.

TCRdb redid the calling of the 5' RACE reads with MiXCR, one entry per CDR3 protein. The sample lists about 460,000 distinct CDR3 sequences, about 5.4% occurring once. No antigens are known for them. Sample: blood, either unsorted or a sorted T cell fraction (not recorded which). These receptors were collected from a male donor with ankylosing spondylitis.

This clonotype has a single count. Given a much more abundant clone one base away, this may be a read error. This chain uses TRBV4-1 with TRBJ2-7; 9 bases line up with TRBD1. Looked up from germline, CDR1 is MGHRA and CDR2 is YSYEKL. This CDR3 region has 14 residues. The DNA of the CDR3 is TGCGCCAGCAGCCATGCTACAGGGGGCGCGGAGCAGAACTTC. It translates to CASSHATGGAEQNF.

This clonotype was picked up a small number of times. The V call is TRBV28, the J call TRBJ2-7, with D possibly called TRBD1 or TRBD2 (5 bases each). CDR1 is MDHEN and CDR2 is SYDVKM in the germline V gene. The CDR3 totals 16 residues. V dropped 6 bases and J dropped 2 bases, with 20 bases sitting between them. The CDR3 here is CASRATWGPRTYEQYF. Here the CDR3 DNA reads TGTGCCAGCAGAGCTACTTGGGGACCCCGGACCTACGAGCAGTACTTC.